These 15 T cell receptor beta chains originate from one sample sequenced in a study of T-cell reconstitution after alpha-beta-depleted transplantation in children. Using unique molecular identifiers, the investigators prepared the TCRbeta library. TCRdb processed the PCR reads anew with MiXCR; each CDR3 protein has one entry. The sample contains over 400,000 distinct CDR3 sequences, 43% of which appear only once. The input for sequencing was PBMCs, taken before TCRalphabeta/CD19-depleted stem cell transplant. These receptors were collected from a girl aged 2-15 years with aplastic anemia, due to receive a stem cell transplant.

At least ten counts were recorded for this clonotype. The chain has TRBV20-1 and TRBJ1-2, with 9 bases fitting TRBD1. Germline CDR1 DFQATT, CDR2 SNEGSKA (reference sequence). The V gene end was trimmed by 4 bases and the J gene end by 6 bases; junction bases not matched to a gene: 6. The CDR3 is made up of 13 amino acids. The CDR3 region is CSAKTGGTDGYTF. The CDR3 nucleotides read TGCAGTGCTAAAACAGGGGGCACGGATGGCTACACCTTC.

At least ten counts were recorded for this clonotype. The J gene is TRBJ2-2, the V gene TRBV7-2, with a tentative D call TRBD2 (5 bases). V was shortened by 6 bases and J by 3 bases, with 14 bases between the two germline ends. The germline V gene has CDR1 SGHTA and CDR2 FQGNSA. CDR3 length equals 15 residues. In nucleotides, the CDR3 is TGTGCCAGCAGGCCTGCGGCGCGGGACACCGGGGAGCTGTTTTTT. Encoded protein: CASRPAARDTGELFF.

This clonotype was seen ten or more times. V usage is TRBV14 and J usage is TRBJ2-3; possible D gene TRBD2, 6 bases. The CDR3 runs 14 residues. The germline gives CDR1 SGHDN, CDR2 FVKESK. Trimming removed 6 bases from V and 7 bases from J, with 17 bases in between. CDR3: CASRPTGSRHTQYF. The CDR3 DNA sequence: TGTGCCAGCAGGCCCACCGGGAGCCGGCATACGCAGTATTTT.

V gene TRBV6-1 combines with J gene TRBJ2-1; the D gene is possibly TRBD2 (7 bases). The CDR3 totals 14 residues. V was pared by 3 bases and J by 10 bases, with 16 bases between. In germline, CDR1 is MNHNS, CDR2 SASEGT. This CDR3 is CASSEGGAAYEQFF. CDR3 DNA sequence: TGTGCCAGCAGTGAGGGGGGGGCCGCCTACGAGCAGTTCTTC.

In its sample, this clonotype was seen many times. V is TRBV7-2 and J is TRBJ2-6; D gene unclear. The germline CDR1 and CDR2 sequences are SGHTA and FQGNSA. The CDR3 is made up of 13 amino acids. The V and J ends lost 5 bases and 5 bases respectively, with 7 bases between them. DNA for the CDR3: TGTGCCAGCAGCGGCCGCCGGGCCAACGTCCTGACTTTC. This encodes CASSGRRANVLTF.

The V and J genes are TRBV29-1 and TRBJ2-1; 10 bases are shared with TRBD1. V lost 4 bases and J lost 6; bases outside the gene matches: 3. Germline assignment: CDR1 SQVTM and CDR2 ANQGSEA. The CDR3 runs to 13 residues. CDR3 in DNA: TGCAGCGTTGGACAGGGGGCGTTCAATGAGCAGTTCTTC. This translates into CSVGQGAFNEQFF.

In this sample, this clonotype turned up a few times. V is TRBV3-1 and J is TRBJ2-2; TRBD2 matches at 13 bases. Germline CDR1 reads LGHDT; CDR2 reads YNNKEL (reference sequence). This CDR3 comprises 23 residues. The trim removed 6 bases at V and 3 bases at J, leaving 25 bases unmatched. The CDR3 DNA follows: TGTGCCAGCAGAGATAACAGGGGCGGACTAGCGGGAGTGTCGCAAGATCACACCGGGGAGCTGTTTTTT. It codes for CASRDNRGGLAGVSQDHTGELFF.

The genes are TRBV29-1 and TRBJ2-1, with 10 bases that match TRBD2. CDR3 length: 18 residues. Germline CDR1 reads SQVTM; CDR2 reads ANQGSEA. J lost 0 bases, V lost 5 bases, and 13 bases had no gene match. CDR3 residues: CSVSPSGSFHNSYNEQFF. The CDR3 nucleotides read TGCAGCGTTTCCCCTAGCGGGAGTTTCCACAACTCCTACAATGAGCAGTTCTTC.

The V and J genes are TRBV20-1 and TRBJ2-7, with TRBD2 as a possible D gene (8 bases). V was cut by 6 bases and J by 5 bases, with 14 bases left in between. CDR3 length: 12 amino acids. The germline gives CDR1 DFQATT, CDR2 SNEGSKA (reference sequence). The CDR3: CSAGRGLDEQYF. In nucleotides, the CDR3 is TGCAGTGCCGGGAGGGGGCTGGACGAGCAGTACTTC.

This clonotype was recorded a few times. This sequence joins TRBV5-1 and TRBJ2-5; D might be TRBD1 (6 bases). Per germline, CDR1 SGHRS and CDR2 YFSETQ. The V end was cut by 0 bases, the J end by 1 base, with 13 bases between. The CDR3 is 16 residues long. CDR3 sequence: CASSLGQAKRQETQYF. The CDR3 DNA reads as TGCGCCAGCAGCTTGGGACAGGCAAAACGCCAAGAGACCCAGTACTTC.

The chain recombines TRBV10-2 with TRBJ2-3; possibly TRBD1 for D (5 bases). Trimming shortened V by 5 bases and J by 2 bases, and 17 bases separated the two germline ends. The CDR3 is 16 amino acids. Germline lookup yields CDR1 WSHSY and CDR2 SAAADI. The CDR3 DNA reads as TGCGCCAGCAGTCATTATATAGGACATACCACAGATACGCAGTATTTT. Residues: CASSHYIGHTTDTQYF.

The chain carries TRBV4-2 and TRBJ2-1, with 7 bases matching TRBD1. The V gene end was trimmed by 4 bases and the J gene end by 2 bases; junction bases not matched to a gene: 11. There are 17 residues in the CDR3. CDR1 LGHNA and CDR2 YNFKEQ come from the germline V gene. The CDR3 sequence is CASSPTIVGGPYNEQFF. CDR3 bases: TGTGCCAGCAGCCCGACTATCGTAGGGGGCCCCTACAATGAGCAGTTCTTC.

The sample holds a few counts of this clonotype. V usage is TRBV12-3 or TRBV12-4 and J usage is TRBJ1-5, with TRBD1 matching 7 bases. The CDR3 has 14 amino acids. V shed 6 bases, J shed 3 bases, and the junction held 5 bases outside the gene matches. The CDR3 coding sequence is TGTGCCAGCAGCGCGGGACAGCACAATCAGCCCCAGCATTTT. This gives the protein CASSAGQHNQPQHF.

This clonotype was picked up many times. The V and J genes are TRBV7-6 and TRBJ2-5; 11 nucleotides align to TRBD1. V was pared by 8 bases and J by 6 bases, with 11 bases of the junction left unmatched. Germline assignment: CDR1 SGHVS and CDR2 FNYEAQ. There are 15 residues in the CDR3. The chain's CDR3 is CASSPRTGGIKTQYF. Written as DNA, the CDR3 is TGTGCCAGCTCCCCACGGACAGGGGGCATAAAGACCCAGTACTTC.

This chain joins TRBV20-1 and TRBJ1-2, with D uncertain. The germline CDR1 and CDR2 sequences are DFQATT and SNEGSKA (reference sequence). V was pared by 2 bases and J by 0 bases, with 13 bases between. This CDR3 is 15 amino acids long. CDR3 loop: CSARNIDGPNYGYTF. The CDR3 DNA is TGCAGTGCTAGAAACATCGACGGTCCTAACTATGGCTACACCTTC.